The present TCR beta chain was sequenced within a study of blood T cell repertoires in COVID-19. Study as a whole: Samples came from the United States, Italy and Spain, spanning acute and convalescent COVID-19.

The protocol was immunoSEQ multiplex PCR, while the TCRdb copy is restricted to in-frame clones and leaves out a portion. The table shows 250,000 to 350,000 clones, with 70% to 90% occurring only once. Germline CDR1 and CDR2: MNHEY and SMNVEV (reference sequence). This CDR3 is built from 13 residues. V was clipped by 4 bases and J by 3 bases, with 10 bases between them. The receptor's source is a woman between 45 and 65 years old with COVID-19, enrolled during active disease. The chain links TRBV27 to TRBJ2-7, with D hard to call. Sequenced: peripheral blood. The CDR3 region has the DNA TGTGCCAGCAGTTACCAGGCAAACTACGAGCAGTACTTC. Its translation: CASSYQANYEQYF.